This T cell receptor beta chain appears in the sequencing data of a study of T cells expressing NK-cell markers. Study at large: Seven donors tested HCMV-seropositive and one tested seronegative among the eight sequenced. Study outcomes and limitations: It is unclear if expanded NKG2C-expressing clones target HCMV antigens.

For each CDR3 protein, TCRdb gives one entry from its re-call of the 5' RACE reads, without DNA. This sample contains 300,000 to 450,000 distinct CDR3 sequences. CDR1 is SGHTA, CDR2 FQGTGA, per germline. The CDR3 runs 16 residues. About this clonotype itself: Its antigen is unknown.

V is TRBV7-3 and J is TRBJ2-3; TCRdb's D call, TRBD1, is unchecked because there is no DNA. The clonotype was recovered from a man aged 18 to 69 in good health. Sequenced material: blood T cells: a sorted CD56 or NKG2C T cell subset, CD4+ or CD8+ T cells, or bulk PBMC T cells (not recorded which). CDR3 protein: CASSLNGRVSTDTQYF. Full variable domain (missing parts from reference TRBV7-3 and TRBJ2-3): GAGVSQTPSNKVTEKGKYVELRCDPISGHTALYWYRQSLGQGPEFLIYFQGTGAADDSGLPNDRFFAVRPEGSVSTLKIQRTERGDSAVYLCASSLNGRVSTDTQYFGPGTRLTVL.